The sequence of this TCR beta chain was determined in a study of blood T cells in healthy people across ages. Study-wide results and limits: A strong correlation between TCR beta diversity and naive T cell percentage was seen.

CDR1 and CDR2 (germline): DFQATT, SNEGSKA (reference sequence). V was clipped by 4 bases and J by 4 bases; unmatched bases: 4. This CDR3 has 13 amino acids. As regards this clonotype: Its target is not known.

A second PCR, run for roughly 7 to 12 cycles, used a sample-barcoded 5' primer plus a J-beta primer mix. Sequencing yielded, for each sample, at least 2.5 million paired-end reads carrying CDR3. TCRdb reprocessed the 5' RACE reads via MiXCR and lists one record per CDR3 protein. The sample lists over 1,500,000 distinct CDR3 sequences; about 50% were seen once. Those donating, healthy Caucasian individuals from Russia, were aged roughly 6 to 100. The TCR sequence derives from a woman aged 40 to 55 in good health. The rearrangement joins TRBV20-1 to TRBJ2-3; 8 bases are shared with TRBD2. The sequenced sample consisted of blood. CDR3 loop: CSATRLASDTQYF. The CDR3, as DNA: TGCAGTGCTACACGACTAGCGTCAGATACGCAGTATTTT.